What follows is one TCR beta chain and its context. Its antigen is unknown. No much larger clone is present one base from it, and per-base qualities are unavailable. Using the deep immunoSEQ assay, TCR CDR3 regions were amplified from genomic DNA by multiplex PCR. Genomic DNA extracted from each cell subset was distributed evenly over all wells of several immunoSEQ 96-well plates, and each plate served as one replicate. Each replicate PCR for sorted subsets received about 200 ng genomic DNA, equal to about 30,000 T cell genomes. The purified libraries were quantified using a Qubit 3.0 fluorometer, sized with a Bioanalyzer 2100, and then quantified again using the KAPA Library Quantification kit. Every immunoSEQ 96-well plate was sequenced on a separate single-read 150-cycle Illumina NextSeq 550 flow cell. From the authors' description of their analysis: Because the immunoSEQ output included only junctional sequences and no quality scores, the filtering could not be the same as the filtering used for full-length reads. Sequences were annotated with PyIR, a Python wrapper for IgBLAST v1.9, and V/J genes and CDR3 were assigned using IMGT germline references. Reads were removed for weak V/J assignments (E-value above 1e-6), missing CDR3, stop codons, out-of-frame junctions, or ambiguous translated residues. A V3J clonotype was defined by an identical inferred V gene, J gene, and CDR3 amino acid sequence. The percentage overlap between two repertoires was calculated by dividing the number of shared unique clonotypes by the size of the smaller repertoire. Richness of each repertoire was evaluated using RTK rarefaction, the Chao1 estimator, and Recon v2.1 estimates of unobserved clonotypes. For all TCRbeta clonotypes obtained by the gDNA method from four donors, generation probabilities were computed with OLGA. TCRdb limited this immuneACCESS table to in-frame rearrangements with V and J called. A share of clones is missing; checked studies link under half to unresolved V genes, and the rest is unexplained. V and J calls and clone size are as listed in that table; D and trimming were resolved from the DNA. In this sample the table shows approximately 740,000 clones, around 93% of which occur a single time. The ten largest clones represent less than 25% of the sample.

V lost 5 bases and J lost 1 base, and the count of bases not matched to a germline gene is 10. Measured from the cysteine to the phenylalanine, the CDR3 is 17 residues long. Only the CDR3 portion is preserved as DNA: 51 bases, with reading frame beginning at the first base. The germline V gene encodes CDR1 SEHNR and CDR2 FQNEAQ (reference sequence). For the CD8 naive samples, CD45RO-negative cells were positively selected for CCR7, yielding a CD45RA+CCR7+ population from which TemRA cells were excluded. Healthy HIV-negative adults with no recently reported acute infections or vaccinations were included as donors. Only Caucasian adults living in Nashville, Tennessee, USA were represented among the donors. Blood was collected by leukapheresis, and PBMCs were isolated by Ficoll-Histopaque density gradient centrifugation and then cryopreserved in liquid nitrogen vapor phase. Analytical flow cytometry was used to check the purity and quantity of every magnetically sorted T cell population. Genomic DNA was isolated from every sorted fraction and measured by UV absorbance on a Nanodrop 2000c.

This entry comes from a study of shared clonotypes between healthy human individuals (dated by TCRdb to the early 2020s). Study-level background: A couple of women and a few men aged 18 to 49 years were included in the cohort. Between about 0.94 and 10 billion PBMCs per donor were obtained by leukapheresis. Per donor, three plates each were used for CD4 naive and CD4 memory, two for CD8 naive, and one for CD8 memory. To increase sequencing depth and limit assay-specific biases, TCR repertoire library preparation and sequencing were carried out by different laboratories using diverse techniques. Blood TCR repertoires of about five healthy adults were deeply sequenced to estimate repertoire size and the extent of clonotype sharing between individuals. Broader findings and caveats from the paper: Pairwise subsampling led to the expectation that sequencing depth would affect the degree of clonotype sharing among donors. Larger estimated clonotype richness was generally found for naive subsets than for memory subsets. Only blood was sampled, and tissue TCR repertoires likely differ from those in blood. Compared with non-shared clonotypes, clonotypes shared by all four sorted-subset donors had higher generation probabilities. Even with the large sequencing depth, rarefaction of the sorted-subset datasets indicated that sequencing was incomplete. The small number of donors limited the genetic and exposure-history diversity represented. Sharing across a handful of donors was observed for approximately 5% of naive CD4, 3% to 4% of naive CD8, 2% to 2.5% of memory CD4, and around 0.42% of memory CD8 clonotypes.

This TCR was recovered from a man aged 25-45 years in good health. Sequencing was done on a sample of naive CD8+ T cells sorted from blood. This sample's cell subset or site label indicates: CD45RA+CCR7+. The V gene is TRBV7-9 and the J gene is TRBJ2-2; TRBD2 matches 7 bases in the middle. The DNA sequence is given as TGTGCCAGCAGCCTCCCCTTCGGCGGGAGGAACACCGGGGAGCTGTTTTTT. Translated, it gives CASSLPFGGRNTGELFF.